One sample yielded the 13 T cell receptor beta chains listed below, sequenced in a study of T cells after yellow fever vaccination. TCRdb used MiXCR to reprocess the 5' RACE reads, holding one entry per CDR3 protein. In the table there are a few hundred thousand distinct CDR3 sequences, about 17% of which are singletons. This specimen consisted of PBMCs, obtained more than 4 days after the first yellow fever vaccination. These receptors were obtained from a young man who received the YFV17D yellow fever vaccine.

The V call is TRBV15, the J call TRBJ2-7; no definite D call. The germline V gene encodes CDR1 LNHNV and CDR2 YYDKDF (reference sequence). V was pared by 5 bases and J by 5 bases, with 7 bases between. The CDR3 consists of 11 residues. CDR3 in amino acids: CATSLLDEQYV. In DNA form, the CDR3 reads TGTGCCACCAGCTTGCTAGACGAGCAGTACGTC.

This clonotype was found a few times. The V call is TRBV7-8, the J call TRBJ1-4; D unclear. With 1 base removed from V and 6 bases from J, the gap between germline ends came to 12 bases. Germline V gene lookup returns CDR1 SGHVS and CDR2 FQNEAQ. The CDR3 runs to 15 residues. CDR3 nucleotides: TGTGCCAGCAGCTTAGTCGGATGGGAGGATGAAAAACTGTTTTTT. Encoded protein: CASSLVGWEDEKLFF.

This clonotype was seen a handful of times. The J gene is TRBJ1-2, the V gene TRBV9, with no clear D. Germline loops: CDR1 SGDLS, CDR2 YYNGEE. Trimming took off 0 bases at V and 2 bases at J, with 5 bases between the two ends. This CDR3 has 13 amino acids. The CDR3 DNA is TGTGCCAGCAGCGTAGCAGAGAACTATGGCTACACCTTC. Translated: CASSVAENYGYTF.

The J gene is TRBJ2-3, the V gene TRBV20-1; TRBD2 is a possible D gene (6 bases). The CDR3 is 15 residues long. Looked up from germline, CDR1 is DFQATT and CDR2 is SNEGSKA (reference sequence). Trimming took off 6 bases at V and 2 bases at J, with 18 bases between the two ends. The DNA for the CDR3 is TGCAGTGCCCACGCCGCTCAGGGACTCACAGATACGCAGTATTTT. Its translation: CSAHAAQGLTDTQYF.

This chain connects TRBV10-3 to TRBJ2-5; D might be TRBD1 or TRBD2, each matching 5 bases. Germline CDR1 reads ENHRY; CDR2 reads SYGVKD. The ends were cut back, 3 bases at V and 10 bases at J, with 18 bases in the middle. The CDR3 length is 14 residues. The CDR3 loop reads CAISDSRGSLSQYF. The CDR3 DNA sequence: TGTGCCATCAGTGACTCTCGGGGCAGTTTGAGCCAGTACTTC.

This clonotype was picked up a small number of times. This rearrangement joins TRBV9 to TRBJ1-5, with TRBD1 matching 10 bases. CDR3 length: 15 residues. In germline, CDR1 is SGDLS, CDR2 YYNGEE. V trimming: 4 bases; J trimming: 8 bases; junction bases outside the gene matches: 9. CDR3 sequence reads: CASSSGDRGAEPQHF. DNA for the CDR3: TGTGCCAGCAGCTCCGGGGACAGGGGCGCGGAGCCCCAGCATTTT.

V and J are TRBV7-2 and TRBJ1-5, with D perhaps matching TRBD1 (5 bases). This CDR3 contains 17 residues. The V gene's germline CDR1 is SGHTA and CDR2 FQGNSA. V shed 5 bases and J shed 7 bases, with 24 bases lying between them. CDR3 sequence reads: CASSAPGRGTLGQPQHF. The CDR3 DNA reads TGTGCCAGCAGCGCCCCGGGCCGGGGCACTTTAGGCCAGCCCCAGCATTTT.

This clonotype has at least ten counts. The genes are TRBV7-2 and TRBJ2-5; TRBD1 matches at 7 bases. This CDR3 comprises 16 residues. With V trimmed by 5 bases and J by 3 bases, 12 bases remained unmatched. Germline loops: CDR1 SGHTA, CDR2 FQGNSA. Written as DNA, the CDR3 is TGTGCCAGCAGCAACTACTACCGGGACAGAAAAGAGACCCAGTACTTC. This sequence encodes CASSNYYRDRKETQYF.

This clonotype was seen only a few times. V usage is TRBV4-1 and J usage is TRBJ1-2; the D is unclear. V dropped 0 bases and J dropped 6 bases, with 8 bases sitting between them. The CDR3 sequence is 13 residues long. Germline V gives CDR1 MGHRA, CDR2 YSYEKL. CDR3 amino acids: CASSQEMTHGYTF. For the CDR3, the DNA is TGCGCCAGCAGCCAAGAAATGACGCATGGCTACACCTTC.

This clonotype was detected only a few times. The V and J genes are TRBV19 and TRBJ2-3; D remains ambiguous. Deletions cut 3 bases from V and 0 bases from J, with 7 bases between. The germline CDR1 and CDR2 sequences are LNHDA and SQIVND (reference sequence). The CDR3 runs to 14 residues. CDR3 sequence: CASSIVYSTDTQYF. The DNA for the CDR3 is TGTGCCAGTAGTATCGTATATAGCACAGATACGCAGTATTTT.

This clonotype was observed a handful of times. The J gene is TRBJ2-1, the V gene TRBV5-1, with D tentatively TRBD1 (6 bases). The V and J ends lost 3 bases and 9 bases respectively, with 10 bases between them. This CDR3 has 12 amino acids. CDR1 SGHRS and CDR2 YFSETQ come from the germline V gene. CDR3 nucleotide sequence: TGCGCCAGCAGCTCCGGGACACTTGAGCAGTTCTTC. This translates into CASSSGTLEQFF.

In its sample, this clonotype was seen a few times. V is TRBV24-1 and J is TRBJ2-7, with a possible D match to TRBD1 (5 bases). This CDR3 comprises 12 residues. Deletions cut 12 bases from V and 2 bases from J, with 13 bases between. The germline V gene has CDR1 KGHDR and CDR2 SFDVKD. The CDR3 is CAGNSTAYEQYF. CDR3 nucleotide sequence: TGTGCCGGAAACTCGACAGCCTACGAGCAGTACTTC.

The table lists this clonotype with a few counts. The CDR3: CASIPRGGLATGELFF. The CDR3 DNA sequence: TGTGCCAGCATCCCCCGGGGGGGTCTGGCCACCGGGGAGCTGTTTTTT. This chain links TRBV6-1 with TRBJ2-2, with 8 bases lining up with TRBD2. The V gene's germline CDR1 is MNHNS and CDR2 SASEGT. Unmatched junction bases numbered 11, after V lost 7 bases and J lost 4 bases. CDR3 length equals 16 residues.